The next 25 T cell receptor beta chains were all read from a single sample in a study of blood T cells in healthy people across ages. Together with a sample-barcoded 5' primer, a J-beta primer mix was included in a second PCR lasting 7 to 11 cycles. TCRdb passed the 5' RACE reads through MiXCR, listing each CDR3 protein once. The sample carries approximately 960,000 distinct CDR3 sequences, under 35% recorded once. This same sample was also taken into another study, of T cells of mothers and their children.

The sample consisted of blood. All receptors come from a woman in her forties in good health.

The chain uses TRBV6-1 and TRBJ1-5; 8 bases are shared with TRBD1. Losses at the gene ends were 6 bases for V and 7 bases for J; bases not matched to a gene: 5. Looked up from germline, CDR1 is MNHNS and CDR2 is SASEGT. The CDR3 extends over 13 amino acids. The CDR3 loop is CASSWTGYQPQHF. CDR3 bases: TGTGCCAGCAGCTGGACAGGGTACCAGCCCCAGCATTTT.

This chain connects TRBV7-3 to TRBJ2-7; D is undetermined. Trimming removed 5 bases from V and 6 bases from J, with 17 bases in between. This CDR3 is built from 14 residues. Germline V gene lookup returns CDR1 SGHTA and CDR2 FQGTGA. Here the CDR3 reads CASSLPTLTGEQYF. DNA for the CDR3: TGTGCCAGCAGCCTCCCGACCCTCACCGGCGAGCAGTACTTC.

This sequence joins TRBV9 and TRBJ1-1; tentatively, D is TRBD1 (5 bases). This CDR3 has 15 amino acids. CDR1 is SGDLS and CDR2 is YYNGEE in the germline V gene. V shed 1 base and J shed 0 bases, with 10 bases lying between them. The CDR3 region has the DNA TGTGCCAGCAGCGTATTGGACAACATGAACACTGAAGCTTTCTTT. Its protein is CASSVLDNMNTEAFF.

This clonotype was counted a few times. V gene TRBV7-3 combines with J gene TRBJ2-3, with TRBD2 matching 8 bases. This CDR3 has 16 amino acids. Germline V lookup: CDR1 SGHTA, CDR2 FQGTGA. Trimming at V came to 4 bases and at J to 3 bases, leaving 9 bases not matched to a gene. The CDR3 reads CASSWAGGGQTDTQYF. As DNA, the CDR3 is TGTGCCAGCAGCTGGGCGGGCGGGGGGCAAACAGATACGCAGTATTTT.

The DNA for the CDR3 is TGTGCCAGCAGCCAAGAAAAAGAGACCCAGTACTTC. This sequence encodes CASSQEKETQYF. The V call is TRBV3-1, the J call TRBJ2-5; no reliable D call. This CDR3 has 12 residues. Trimming took 0 bases from V and 3 from J, leaving 2 bases between them. Per the germline V gene, CDR1 is LGHDT and CDR2 is YNNKEL (reference sequence).

The J gene is TRBJ1-5, the V gene TRBV5-5; possibly TRBD1 for D (5 bases). V lost 4 bases, J lost 8 bases, and 16 bases lay in between. The CDR3 runs 14 residues. Germline CDR1 is SGHKS and CDR2 is YYEKEE (reference sequence). The DNA for the CDR3 is TGTGCCAGCAGCAAAACCCCAGGGTTGGAGCCCCAGCATTTT. The encoded protein is CASSKTPGLEPQHF. Full variable domain (remainder filled in from reference TRBV5-5 and TRBJ1-5): DAGVTQSPTHLIKTRGQQVTLRCSPISGHKSVSWYQQVLGQGPQFIFQYYEKEERGRGNFPDRFSARQFPNYSSELNVNALLLGDSALYLCASSKTPGLEPQHFGDGTRLSIL.

V usage is TRBV5-1 and J usage is TRBJ1-1; 7 bases fit TRBD1. The CDR3 spans 12 residues. V lost 4 bases to trimming and J lost 10 bases; unmatched junction nucleotides: 7. CDR1 SGHRS and CDR2 YFSETQ come from the germline V gene. The CDR3 DNA reads TGCGCCAGCAGCCCCACGACAGGGAGAGCTTTCTTT. Translating it yields CASSPTTGRAFF.

Many counts were recorded for this clonotype. CDR3 nucleotide sequence: TGTGCCAGCAGTTACGGAGGACTAGCGGGGAACAATGAGCAGTTCTTC. Protein: CASSYGGLAGNNEQFF. V gene TRBV6-2 or TRBV6-3 combines with J gene TRBJ2-1, with 12 nucleotides matching TRBD2. Germline V gene sequence: CDR1 MNHEY, CDR2 SVGEGT. The CDR3 loop spans 16 amino acids. V shed 2 bases and J 5 bases; nucleotides not matched to a gene: 4.

This clonotype was observed at least ten times. The V and J genes are TRBV5-6 and TRBJ2-5, with unresolved D. Germline V CDR1 and CDR2: SGHDT, YYEEEE. The CDR3 consists of 14 residues. V gave up 4 bases and J gave up 5 bases, with 15 bases separating them. The CDR3 loop reads CASSDFGFQETQYF. The CDR3, as DNA: TGTGCCAGCAGCGATTTCGGGTTCCAGGAGACCCAGTACTTC.

This chain uses TRBV7-2 with TRBJ2-5, with D possibly matching TRBD1 (6 bases). The germline V and J ends were trimmed by 2 bases and 4 bases, with 11 bases remaining between them. Germline CDR1 is SGHTA and CDR2 is FQGNSA. The CDR3 length is 14 residues. This chain's CDR3 is CASSLPTGRETQYF. CDR3 in DNA: TGTGCCAGCAGCTTACCTACAGGGAGAGAGACCCAGTACTTC.

The gene calls are TRBV5-1 and TRBJ2-1, with D maybe TRBD2 (5 bases). Germline CDR1 is SGHRS and CDR2 is YFSETQ. This CDR3 region has 15 residues. Trimming removed 0 bases at V and 7 bases at J, with 14 bases between. The CDR3 coding sequence is TGCGCCAGCAGCTTGGTAAACGGGGAAAGAAATGAGCAGTTCTTC. It translates to CASSLVNGERNEQFF. The full variable domain, with the rest looked up from reference TRBV5-1 and TRBJ2-1, is KAGVTQTPRYLIKTRGQQVTLSCSPISGHRSVSWYQQTPGQGLQFLFEYFSETQRNKGNFPGRFSGRQFSNSRSEMNVSTLELGDSALYLCASSLVNGERNEQFFGPGTRLTVL.

V is TRBV20-1 and J is TRBJ1-1; D not certain. Germline CDR1 and CDR2: DFQATT and SNEGSKA (reference sequence). V lost 5 bases, J lost 1 base, and 11 bases lay in between. This CDR3 has 13 residues. The CDR3 coding sequence is TGCAGTGCTGCCCCTGGGTCGAACACTGAAGCTTTCTTT. It codes for CSAAPGSNTEAFF.

This clonotype appeared many times. J is TRBJ2-5 and V is TRBV20-1; D may be TRBD2 (6 bases). The length of the CDR3 is 14 residues. CDR1 is DFQATT and CDR2 is SNEGSKA in the germline V gene (reference sequence). V was cut by 3 bases and J by 0 bases, with 11 bases left in between. The CDR3 DNA reads as TGCAGTGCTAGGCGGGGCAGTAACCAAGAGACCCAGTACTTC. Amino acids: CSARRGSNQETQYF.

J is TRBJ2-3 and V is TRBV6-2 or TRBV6-3; 13 bases align to TRBD2. The ends lost 2 bases at V and 5 bases at J; junction bases unmatched: 4. The CDR3 runs 16 residues. Germline V gives CDR1 MNHEY, CDR2 SVGEGT. The chain's CDR3 is CASSYGLAGDLDTQYF. CDR3 bases: TGTGCCAGCAGTTACGGACTAGCGGGGGATCTAGATACGCAGTATTTT.

This clonotype appeared many times. The chain links TRBV6-5 to TRBJ1-2; D possibly corresponds to TRBD1 (6 bases). Trimming took off 10 bases at V and 8 bases at J, with 17 bases between the two ends. The germline gives CDR1 MNHEY, CDR2 SVGAGI. This CDR3 region has 12 residues. The CDR3 DNA reads TGTGCCACTCGTAAGGGGGTAGAGGGCTACACCTTC. Its protein product is CATRKGVEGYTF.

This clonotype appeared a few times. The V call is TRBV5-1, the J call TRBJ2-7; D might be TRBD1 or TRBD2, each matching 6 bases. The CDR3 runs 14 residues. Trimming cost V 3 bases and J 3 bases, with 13 bases left between them. Germline V CDR1 and CDR2: SGHRS, YFSETQ. The CDR3 region is CASSYNGGDYEQYF. CDR3 nucleotides: TGCGCCAGCAGCTACAACGGGGGCGACTACGAGCAGTACTTC.

This clonotype was seen once. The V call is TRBV5-1, the J call TRBJ2-2, with TRBD2 identical over 9 bases. Trimming at V came to 0 bases and at J to 1 base, leaving 4 bases not matched to a gene. The CDR3 is 17 residues long. Germline-derived CDR1 and CDR2 are SGHRS and YFSETQ. The DNA of the CDR3 is TGCGCCAGCAGCTTGGGGCTAGCGGGGAAGAACACCGGGGAGCTGTTTTTT. Protein product: CASSLGLAGKNTGELFF.

This clonotype was recorded many times. The rearrangement joins TRBV5-1 to TRBJ2-3; 7 bases fit TRBD1. Germline V gene sequence: CDR1 SGHRS, CDR2 YFSETQ. The CDR3 length is 14 residues. Trimming cost V 3 bases and J 1 base; bases outside gene matches: 2. The DNA for the CDR3 is TGCGCCAGCAGCTATGGACAGGGCACAGATACGCAGTATTTT. Translating it yields CASSYGQGTDTQYF.

V is TRBV5-1 and J is TRBJ1-6; 8 nucleotides line up with TRBD1. V dropped 4 bases and J dropped 6; count of bases not matched to a gene: 9. CDR1 and CDR2 (germline): SGHRS, YFSETQ. The CDR3 is 16 amino acids. The CDR3 region is CASSTTGDPSNSPLHF. In nucleotides, the CDR3 is TGCGCCAGCAGCACGACAGGGGACCCTTCTAATTCACCCCTCCACTTT.

This clonotype was seen ten or more times. This chain joins TRBV24-1 and TRBJ2-7; tentatively, D is TRBD1 (5 bases). Germline CDR1 reads KGHDR; CDR2 reads SFDVKD. Between the trimmed V and J ends, which lost 3 bases and 2 bases, there was a span of 13 bases. CDR3 length equals 15 residues. In nucleotides, the CDR3 is TGTGCCACCAGTGATCGACAGAGCTCTACCTACGAGCAGTACTTC. Its translation: CATSDRQSSTYEQYF.

With respect to this clonotype: One junction end disagrees with the germline gene, perhaps due to a read error. The chain couples TRBV28 to TRBJ2-6, with a weak D call TRBD1 (5 bases). The CDR3 spans 12 residues. Per the germline V gene, CDR1 is MDHEN and CDR2 is SYDVKM. As DNA, the CDR3 is TGTGCCAGCCAGACAGTGGCCAACGTCCCGACTTTC. Its translation: CASQTVANVPTF.

The V call is TRBV14, the J call TRBJ1-1; 8 bases align to TRBD1. V was pared by 3 bases and J by 6 bases, with 9 bases of the junction left unmatched. Germline CDR1 is SGHDN and CDR2 is FVKESK. The length of the CDR3 is 15 residues. CDR3 sequence: CASSQTRAQGAEAFF. As DNA, the CDR3 is TGTGCCAGCAGCCAGACCAGAGCACAGGGGGCTGAAGCTTTCTTT. Complete variable domain (other parts from reference TRBV14 and TRBJ1-1): EAGVTQFPSHSVIEKGQTVTLRCDPISGHDNLYWYRRVMGKEIKFLLHFVKESKQDESGMPNNRFLAERTGGTYSTLKVQPAELEDSGVYFCASSQTRAQGAEAFFGQGTRLTVV.

This clonotype was detected many times. J is TRBJ2-5 and V is TRBV12-3 or TRBV12-4, with TRBD2 identical over 13 bases. CDR3 length: 16 amino acids. V trimming: 5 bases; J trimming: 5 bases; junction bases outside the gene matches: 8. CDR3 sequence (DNA): TGTGCCAGCAGTGTGACTAGCGGGGGGCCTAAGGAGACCCAGTACTTC. Translated: CASSVTSGGPKETQYF.

V gene TRBV28 combines with J gene TRBJ1-2; weak D call: TRBD1 (6 bases). This CDR3 contains 17 residues. V was pared by 5 bases and J by 4 bases, with 23 bases between. Germline V CDR1 and CDR2: MDHEN, SYDVKM. CDR3 sequence reads: CASSRPGQVNSGYGYTF. CDR3 bases: TGTGCCAGCAGTCGTCCGGGACAAGTCAATTCGGGCTATGGCTACACCTTC.

V usage is TRBV20-1 and J usage is TRBJ2-2, with 8 bases identical to TRBD1. The J segment lost 2 bases and the V segment lost 6 bases, leaving 5 bases of the junction unmatched. CDR1 DFQATT and CDR2 SNEGSKA come from the germline V gene (reference sequence). CDR3 length equals 14 residues. In nucleotides, the CDR3 is TGCAGTGCCCTGGACAGGGCTAACACCGGGGAGCTGTTTTTT. This translates into CSALDRANTGELFF.